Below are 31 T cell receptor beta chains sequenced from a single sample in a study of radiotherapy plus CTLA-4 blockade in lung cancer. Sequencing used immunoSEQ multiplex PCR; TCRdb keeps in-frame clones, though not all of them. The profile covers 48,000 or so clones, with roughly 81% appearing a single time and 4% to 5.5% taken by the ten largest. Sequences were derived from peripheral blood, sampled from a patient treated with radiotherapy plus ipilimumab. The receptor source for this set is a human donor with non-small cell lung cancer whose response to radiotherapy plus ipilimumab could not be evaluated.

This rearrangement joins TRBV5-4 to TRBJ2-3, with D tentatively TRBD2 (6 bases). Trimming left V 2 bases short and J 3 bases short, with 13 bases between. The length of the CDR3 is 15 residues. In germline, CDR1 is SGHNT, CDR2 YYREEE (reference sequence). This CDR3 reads CASSFTGEGTDTQYF. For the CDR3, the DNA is TGTGCCAGCAGCTTTACGGGAGAGGGGACAGATACGCAGTATTTT.

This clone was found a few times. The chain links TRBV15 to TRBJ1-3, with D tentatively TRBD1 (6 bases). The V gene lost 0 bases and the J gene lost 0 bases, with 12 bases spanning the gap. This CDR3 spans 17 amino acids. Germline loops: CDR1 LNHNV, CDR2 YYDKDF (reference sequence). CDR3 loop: CATSREGGTLSGNTIYF. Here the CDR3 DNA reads TGTGCCACCAGCAGAGAAGGTGGGACACTCTCTGGAAACACCATATATTTT.

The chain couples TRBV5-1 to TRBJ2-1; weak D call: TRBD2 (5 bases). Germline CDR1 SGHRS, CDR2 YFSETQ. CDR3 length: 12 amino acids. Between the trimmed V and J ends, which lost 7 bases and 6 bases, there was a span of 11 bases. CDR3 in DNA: TGCGCCAGCGGAGGCGCCTCCAATGAGCAGTTCTTC. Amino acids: CASGGASNEQFF.

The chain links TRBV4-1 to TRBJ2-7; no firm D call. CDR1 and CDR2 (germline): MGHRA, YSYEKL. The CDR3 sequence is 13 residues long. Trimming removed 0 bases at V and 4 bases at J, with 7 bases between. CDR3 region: CASSQEITYEQYF. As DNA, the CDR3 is TGCGCCAGCAGCCAAGAGATCACATACGAGCAGTACTTC.

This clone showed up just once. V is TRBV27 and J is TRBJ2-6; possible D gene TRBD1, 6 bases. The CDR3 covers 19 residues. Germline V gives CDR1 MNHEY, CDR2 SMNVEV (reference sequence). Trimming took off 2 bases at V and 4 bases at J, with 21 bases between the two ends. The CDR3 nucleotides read TGTGCCAGCAGTTTAGGTCAGGGGTTAATTTTGGGAGGGGCCAACGTCCTGACTTTC. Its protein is CASSLGQGLILGGANVLTF.

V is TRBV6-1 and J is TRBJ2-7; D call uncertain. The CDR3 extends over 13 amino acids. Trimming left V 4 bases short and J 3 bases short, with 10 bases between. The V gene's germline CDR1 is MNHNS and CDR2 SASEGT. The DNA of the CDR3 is TGTGCCAGCAGTGTCGACTCTGACTACGAGCAGTACTTC. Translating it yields CASSVDSDYEQYF.

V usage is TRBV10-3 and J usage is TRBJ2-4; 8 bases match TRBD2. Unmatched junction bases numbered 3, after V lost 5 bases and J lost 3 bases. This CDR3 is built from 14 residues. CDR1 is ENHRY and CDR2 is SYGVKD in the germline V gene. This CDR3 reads CAISTGGGKNIQYF. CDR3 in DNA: TGTGCCATCAGTACCGGGGGGGGCAAAAACATTCAGTACTTC.

The CDR3 protein is CASSLFDSGRAVPQHF. DNA for the CDR3: TGTGCCAGCAGCTTATTTGACAGCGGGCGCGCCGTGCCCCAGCATTTT. The rearrangement uses TRBV7-8 and TRBJ1-5; TRBD1 is a possible D gene (5 bases). The CDR3 covers 16 residues. Per the germline V gene, CDR1 is SGHVS and CDR2 is FQNEAQ. V lost 2 bases and J lost 9, with 20 bases in between.

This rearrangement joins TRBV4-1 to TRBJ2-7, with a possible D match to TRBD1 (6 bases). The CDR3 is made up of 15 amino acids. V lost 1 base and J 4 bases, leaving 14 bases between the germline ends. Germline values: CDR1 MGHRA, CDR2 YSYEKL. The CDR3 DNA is TGCGCCAGCAGCCAAGGTCTGGGGGCGACTTACGAGCAGTACTTC. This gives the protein CASSQGLGATYEQYF.

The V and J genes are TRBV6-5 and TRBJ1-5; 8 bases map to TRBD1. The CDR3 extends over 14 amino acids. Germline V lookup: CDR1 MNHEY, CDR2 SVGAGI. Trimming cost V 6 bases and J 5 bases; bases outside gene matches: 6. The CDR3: CASSPGQAHQPQHF. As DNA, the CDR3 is TGTGCCAGCAGCCCGGGACAGGCCCATCAGCCCCAGCATTTT.

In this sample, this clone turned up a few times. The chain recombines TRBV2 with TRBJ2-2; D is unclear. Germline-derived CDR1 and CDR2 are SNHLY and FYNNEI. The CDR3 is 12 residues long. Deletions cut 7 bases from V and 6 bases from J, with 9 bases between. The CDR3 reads CASTVPPGELFF. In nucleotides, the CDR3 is TGTGCCAGCACCGTCCCCCCCGGGGAGCTGTTTTTT.

CDR3 region: CASSQDRALAGALPGEQFF. The CDR3 coding sequence is TGTGCCAGCAGCCAAGATCGGGCTCTAGCGGGGGCCCTACCGGGGGAGCAGTTCTTC. The gene calls are TRBV14 and TRBJ2-1, with 10 bases identical to TRBD2. Germline values: CDR1 SGHDN, CDR2 FVKESK. V was clipped by 0 bases and J by 10 bases; unmatched bases: 18. CDR3 size: 19 residues.

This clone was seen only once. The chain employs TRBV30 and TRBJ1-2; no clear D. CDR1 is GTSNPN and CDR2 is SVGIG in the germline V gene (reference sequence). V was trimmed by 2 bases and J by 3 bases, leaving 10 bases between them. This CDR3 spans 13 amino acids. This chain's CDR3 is CAWSRGSDYGYTF. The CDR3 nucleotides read TGTGCCTGGAGTCGCGGTTCGGACTATGGCTACACCTTC.

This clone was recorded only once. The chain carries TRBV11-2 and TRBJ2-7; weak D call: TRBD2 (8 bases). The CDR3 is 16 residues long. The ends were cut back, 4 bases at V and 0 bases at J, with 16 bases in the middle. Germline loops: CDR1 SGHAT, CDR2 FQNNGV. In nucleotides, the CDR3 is TGTGCCAGCAGCTCGCGGGGGGCAGGGGGCTCCTACGAGCAGTACTTC. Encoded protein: CASSSRGAGGSYEQYF.

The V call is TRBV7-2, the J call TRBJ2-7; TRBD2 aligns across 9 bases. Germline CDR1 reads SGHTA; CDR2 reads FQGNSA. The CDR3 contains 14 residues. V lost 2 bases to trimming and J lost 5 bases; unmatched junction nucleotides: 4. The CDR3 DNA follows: TGTGCCAGCAGCTTAAGCGGGAGGTTCAACGAGCAGTACTTC. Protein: CASSLSGRFNEQYF.

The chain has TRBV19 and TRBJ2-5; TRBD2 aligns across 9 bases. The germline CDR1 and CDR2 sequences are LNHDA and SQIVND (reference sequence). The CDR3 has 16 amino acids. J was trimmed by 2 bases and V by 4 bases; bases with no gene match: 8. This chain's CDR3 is CASSTGASGVQETQYF. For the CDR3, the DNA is TGTGCCAGTAGTACGGGGGCTAGCGGGGTTCAAGAGACCCAGTACTTC.

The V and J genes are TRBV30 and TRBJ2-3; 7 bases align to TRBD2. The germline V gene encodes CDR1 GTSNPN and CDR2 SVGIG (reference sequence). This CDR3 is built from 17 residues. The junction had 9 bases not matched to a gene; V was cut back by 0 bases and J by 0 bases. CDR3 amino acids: CAWSVRGGSGSTDTQYF. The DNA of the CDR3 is TGTGCCTGGAGTGTACGAGGTGGTAGCGGGAGCACAGATACGCAGTATTTT.

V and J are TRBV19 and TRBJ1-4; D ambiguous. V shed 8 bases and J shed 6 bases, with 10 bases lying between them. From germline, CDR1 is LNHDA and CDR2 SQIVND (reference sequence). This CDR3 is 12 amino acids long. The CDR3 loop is CASGGADEKLFF. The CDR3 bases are TGTGCCAGTGGAGGCGCGGATGAAAAACTGTTTTTT.

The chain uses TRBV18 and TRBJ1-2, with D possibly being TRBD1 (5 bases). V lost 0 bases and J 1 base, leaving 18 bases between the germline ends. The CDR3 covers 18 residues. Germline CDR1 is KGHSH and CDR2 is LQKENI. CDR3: CASSPPFFVGDYNYGYTF. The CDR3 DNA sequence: TGTGCCAGCTCACCACCGTTTTTTGTAGGGGATTATAACTATGGCTACACCTTC.

The CDR3 coding sequence is TGTGCCAGCAGCTTAGATGCGGACACCGGGGAGCTGTTTTTT. This translates into CASSLDADTGELFF. This chain uses TRBV11-3 with TRBJ2-2; D gene unclear. Germline V CDR1 and CDR2: SGHNT, YENEEA. This CDR3 region has 14 residues. Deletions cut 0 bases from V and 3 bases from J, with 5 bases between. Together with reference TRBV11-3 and TRBJ2-2, the CDR3 gives the full variable domain: EAGVVQSPRYKIIEKKQPVAFWCNPISGHNTLYWYLQNLGQGPELLIRYENEEAVDDSQLPKDRFSAERLKGVDSTLKIQPAELGDSAVYLCASSLDADTGELFFGEGSRLTVL.

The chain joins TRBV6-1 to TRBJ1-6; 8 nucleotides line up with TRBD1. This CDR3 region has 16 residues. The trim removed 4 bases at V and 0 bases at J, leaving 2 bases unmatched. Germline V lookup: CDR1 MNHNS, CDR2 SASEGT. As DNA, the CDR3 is TGTGCCAGCAGTGGGGACAGGAGCTCCTATAATTCACCCCTCCACTTT. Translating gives CASSGDRSSYNSPLHF.

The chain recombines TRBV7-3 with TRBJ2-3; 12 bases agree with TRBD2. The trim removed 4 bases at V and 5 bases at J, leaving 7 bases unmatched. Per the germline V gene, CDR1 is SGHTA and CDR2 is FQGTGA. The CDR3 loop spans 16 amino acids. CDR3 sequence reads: CASSSTSGSRGDTQYF. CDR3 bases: TGTGCCAGCAGCTCGACTAGCGGGAGCAGGGGAGATACGCAGTATTTT. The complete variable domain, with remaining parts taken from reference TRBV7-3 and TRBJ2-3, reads GAGVSQTPSNKVTEKGKYVELRCDPISGHTALYWYRQSLGQGPEFLIYFQGTGAADDSGLPNDRFFAVRPEGSVSTLKIQRTERGDSAVYLCASSSTSGSRGDTQYFGPGTRLTVL.

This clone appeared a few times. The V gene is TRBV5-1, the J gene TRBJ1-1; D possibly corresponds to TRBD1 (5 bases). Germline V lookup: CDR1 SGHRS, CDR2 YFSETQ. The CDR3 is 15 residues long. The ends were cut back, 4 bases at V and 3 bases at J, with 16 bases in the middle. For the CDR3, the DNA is TGCGCCAGCAGCCGGGGGTTTCAGGGAGACACTGAAGCTTTCTTT. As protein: CASSRGFQGDTEAFF.

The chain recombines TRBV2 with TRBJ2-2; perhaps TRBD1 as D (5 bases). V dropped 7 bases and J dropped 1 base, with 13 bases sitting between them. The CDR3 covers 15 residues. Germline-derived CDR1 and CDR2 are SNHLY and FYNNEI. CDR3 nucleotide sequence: TGTGCCAGCAAGCGTGAGACAGAGAACACCGGGGAGCTGTTTTTT. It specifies CASKRETENTGELFF.

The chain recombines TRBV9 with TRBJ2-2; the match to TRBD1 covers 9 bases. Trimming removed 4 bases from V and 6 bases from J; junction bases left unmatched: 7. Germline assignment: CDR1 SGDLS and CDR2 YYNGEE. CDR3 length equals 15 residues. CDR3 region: CASSIQGAVSGELFF. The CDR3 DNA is TGTGCCAGCAGCATACAGGGGGCCGTATCCGGGGAGCTGTTTTTT.

The CDR3 nucleotides are TGTGCCACCAGACCTCGAGGCGGGAGCGATACGCAGTATTTT. It specifies CATRPRGGSDTQYF. V usage is TRBV15 and J usage is TRBJ2-3; 7 nucleotides line up with TRBD2. This CDR3 region has 14 residues. The V gene's germline CDR1 is LNHNV and CDR2 YYDKDF (reference sequence). V shed 6 bases and J 6 bases; nucleotides not matched to a gene: 9.

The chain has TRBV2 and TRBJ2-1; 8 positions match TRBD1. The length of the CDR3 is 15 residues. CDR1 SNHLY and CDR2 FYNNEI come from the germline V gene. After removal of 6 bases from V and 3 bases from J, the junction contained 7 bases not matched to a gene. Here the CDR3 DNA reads TGTGCCAGCAGACGCGGACAGGGAGACTACAATGAGCAGTTCTTC. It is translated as CASRRGQGDYNEQFF.

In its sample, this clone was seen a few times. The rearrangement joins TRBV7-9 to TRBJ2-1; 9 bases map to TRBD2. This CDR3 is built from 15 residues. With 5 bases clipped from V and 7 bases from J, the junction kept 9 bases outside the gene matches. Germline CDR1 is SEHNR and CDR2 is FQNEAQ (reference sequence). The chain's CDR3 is CASSTQREARNEQFF. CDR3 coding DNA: TGTGCCAGCAGCACTCAGCGGGAGGCTAGAAATGAGCAGTTCTTC.

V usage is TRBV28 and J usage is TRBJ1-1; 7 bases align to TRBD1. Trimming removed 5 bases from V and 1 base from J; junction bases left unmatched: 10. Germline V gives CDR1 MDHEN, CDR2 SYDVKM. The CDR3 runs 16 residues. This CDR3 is CASSPRTGLTNTEAFF. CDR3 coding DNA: TGTGCCAGCAGTCCACGGACAGGACTAACGAACACTGAAGCTTTCTTT.

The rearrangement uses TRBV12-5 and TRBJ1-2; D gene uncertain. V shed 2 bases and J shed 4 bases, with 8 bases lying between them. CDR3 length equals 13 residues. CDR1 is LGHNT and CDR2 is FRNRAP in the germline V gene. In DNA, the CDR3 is TGTGCTAGTGGTTTGCACGGTAGCTATGGCTACACCTTC. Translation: CASGLHGSYGYTF.

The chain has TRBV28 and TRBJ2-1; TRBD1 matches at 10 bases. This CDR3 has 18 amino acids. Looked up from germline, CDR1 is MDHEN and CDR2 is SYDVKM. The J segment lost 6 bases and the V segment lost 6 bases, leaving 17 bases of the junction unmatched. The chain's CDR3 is CASSIQPGQGSTGNEQFF. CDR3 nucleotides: TGTGCCAGCAGCATCCAACCGGGACAGGGGTCTACGGGCAATGAGCAGTTCTTC.